The present TCR beta chain was sequenced within a study of post-analysis software for immune sequencing data. General study findings and limits: Relative to controls, patients had a handful of TRBV segments at higher frequency, with TRBV5-6, TRBV5-1 and TRBV20-1 among these. In multiple sclerosis, normalized Chao1 diversity was significantly below that of controls. Samples made in the same batch grouped tightly together by F measure.

As regards this clonotype: What it binds is not known.

This CDR3 contains 13 residues. The germline V gene encodes CDR1 MDHEN and CDR2 SYDVKM. Unique molecular identifiers were present in the TCR beta cDNA libraries. The authors obtained some 500,000 cDNA molecules from roughly 1 to 10 million T cells. TCRdb re-analysed the PCR reads in MiXCR, keeping a single row per CDR3 protein. The sample has about 500,000 distinct CDR3 sequences; under 55% are singletons. What was sequenced was blood. The J gene is TRBJ2-5, the V gene TRBV28; maybe TRBD2 (6 bases). The closer fit of TRBJ2-7 to the DNA end suggests the J call may be wrong. This receptor was taken from a girl aged 5-17 years with multiple sclerosis. The CDR3 loop reads CASRLSGSYEQYF. The CDR3 DNA reads as TGTGCCAGCAGGTTGAGCGGGTCCTACGAGCAGTACTTC.